What follows are 24 T cell receptor beta chains derived from one specimen sequenced in a study of T cell repertoires in cytomegalovirus infection. MiXCR, applied by TCRdb to the reads, yields one record per CDR3 protein. Of 150,000 to 200,000 distinct CDR3 sequences in the sample, roughly 14% were seen once. Sequences were obtained from PBMCs. The receptor set was obtained from a human donor in good health (CMV status not recorded). Some clones in this sample may be carry-over from other donors' samples.

This clonotype has more than one count but fewer than ten. The chain carries TRBV18 and TRBJ2-3; no clear D. Trimming pared 3 bases from V and 2 bases from J, leaving 9 bases between. Germline-derived CDR1 and CDR2 are KGHSH and LQKENI. CDR3 length: 14 amino acids. CDR3 loop: CASSPRASTDTQYF. CDR3 DNA sequence: TGTGCCAGCTCACCTCGGGCCTCCACAGATACGCAGTATTTT.

This clonotype was detected ten times or more. This sequence joins TRBV28 and TRBJ1-5; 7 positions agree with TRBD1. The CDR3 loop spans 13 amino acids. Germline loops: CDR1 MDHEN, CDR2 SYDVKM. J lost 4 bases, V lost 7 bases, and 4 bases had no gene match. The DNA for the CDR3 is TGTGCCAGCATTGACAGGGCGAATCAGCCCCAGCATTTT. It yields the protein CASIDRANQPQHF.

This clonotype has ten or more counts. CDR3 in DNA: TGTGCCAGCAGCTTTCGTCCTGGACAGGGTTACACCGGGGAGCTGTTTTTT. It yields the protein CASSFRPGQGYTGELFF. The genes are TRBV7-9 and TRBJ2-2; 8 bases match TRBD1. This CDR3 spans 17 amino acids. Germline-derived CDR1 and CDR2 are SEHNR and FQNEAQ (reference sequence). V shed 3 bases and J 3 bases; nucleotides not matched to a gene: 9.

This clonotype was seen many times. The germline gene is not matched at one end of the junction; a read error may be the cause. J is TRBJ1-4 and V is TRBV28, with a tentative D call TRBD1 (5 bases). The CDR3 runs 15 residues. The germline V gene has CDR1 MDHEN and CDR2 SYDVKM. The CDR3 is CGSSRSRQNNEKLFF. In DNA, the CDR3 is TGTGGCAGCAGTCGCAGCCGACAGAATAATGAAAAACTGTTTTTT.

This chain joins TRBV20-1 and TRBJ2-2, with D unresolved. This CDR3 is 12 amino acids long. Trimming stripped 0 bases from V and 9 bases from J, with 8 bases between. Germline V gives CDR1 DFQATT, CDR2 SNEGSKA (reference sequence). The CDR3 protein is CSAREGIRELFF. The CDR3 bases are TGCAGTGCTAGAGAGGGGATAAGGGAGCTGTTTTTT.

Comments on this clonotype: A much larger clone is a single base away; this may be a read error. J is TRBJ1-3 and V is TRBV5-3; 9 bases map to TRBD1. TRBV5-3 is sorted into the ORF group, with uncertain function. The V segment lost 8 bases and the J segment 3 bases; nucleotides outside the gene matches: 12. This CDR3 spans 16 amino acids. The CDR3 region has the DNA TGTGCCAGCAGCGTGGAACAGGGGGCGCATGGAAACACCATATATTTT. Residues: CASSVEQGAHGNTIYF.

This clonotype was seen a handful of times. The chain has TRBV4-2 and TRBJ2-3; D possibly matches TRBD1 or TRBD2 (5 bases each). CDR1 LGHNA and CDR2 YNFKEQ come from the germline V gene. CDR3 size: 18 residues. Trimming shortened V by 5 bases and J by 7 bases, and 28 bases separated the two germline ends. CDR3 nucleotide sequence: TGTGCCAGCAGCGCGCAGGGACCCTTACGCCTCCAAGAGAATACGCAGTATTTT. It translates to CASSAQGPLRLQENTQYF.

This clonotype appeared a few times. The rearrangement uses TRBV29-1 and TRBJ2-4, with D tentatively TRBD1 (8 bases). Germline V gene sequence: CDR1 SQVTM, CDR2 ANQGSEA. The CDR3 totals 13 residues. Trimming took 6 bases from V and 9 from J, leaving 18 bases between them. The CDR3 coding sequence is TGCAGCGTCATGACAGGGGAGGGGGTCATTCAGTACTTC. Encoded protein: CSVMTGEGVIQYF.

In its sample, this clonotype was seen many times. The gene calls are TRBV28 and TRBJ1-2, with unresolved D. Germline loops: CDR1 MDHEN, CDR2 SYDVKM. CDR3 size: 14 residues. With 1 base removed from V and 7 bases from J, the gap between germline ends came to 13 bases. CDR3 DNA: TGTGCCAGCAGTTTATACGGTGAAAAGCGTGGCTACACCTTC. This sequence encodes CASSLYGEKRGYTF.

The chain links TRBV5-1 to TRBJ1-1; D remains unclear. Per germline, CDR1 SGHRS and CDR2 YFSETQ. V was shortened by 0 bases and J by 1 base, with 7 bases between the two germline ends. This CDR3 contains 14 residues. CDR3 DNA sequence: TGCGCCAGCAGCTTGGCCAGGCAGAACACTGAAGCTTTCTTT. It encodes CASSLARQNTEAFF.

This clonotype was observed many times. The chain joins TRBV20-1 to TRBJ1-5; D uncertain. The V gene's germline CDR1 is DFQATT and CDR2 SNEGSKA (reference sequence). The CDR3 is 13 residues long. The germline V and J ends were trimmed by 4 bases and 1 base, with 8 bases remaining between them. CDR3 loop: CSATAGSNQPQHF. CDR3 DNA sequence: TGCAGTGCTACCGCGGGGAGCAATCAGCCCCAGCATTTT.

This clonotype was detected only a few times. CDR3 DNA sequence: TGCAGCGCCGCCGGAGGACTAGCGGGAGGGCGGGATGAGCAGTTCTTC. The encoded protein is CSAAGGLAGGRDEQFF. J is TRBJ2-1 and V is TRBV29-1; TRBD2 matches 15 bases. The CDR3 length is 16 residues. J gave up 8 bases and V 7 bases, and 12 bases lay outside the gene matches. Germline V gene data show CDR1 as SQVTM and CDR2 as ANQGSEA.

This clonotype came up many times. The chain recombines TRBV28 with TRBJ2-1, with 8 nucleotides matching TRBD2. The CDR3 contains 15 residues. The V gene end was trimmed by 6 bases and the J gene end by 5 bases; junction bases not matched to a gene: 9. Germline V gene lookup returns CDR1 MDHEN and CDR2 SYDVKM. The CDR3 DNA reads TGTGCCAGCAGCCCTTGGCGGGAGGTAAACAATGAGCAGTTCTTC. It translates to CASSPWREVNNEQFF.

This clonotype was counted only a few times. The rearrangement joins TRBV24-1 to TRBJ2-3, with D unclear. Germline-derived CDR1 and CDR2 are KGHDR and SFDVKD. The CDR3 runs 12 residues. The V and J ends lost 6 bases and 2 bases respectively, with 5 bases between them. CDR3 sequence: CATSTVTDTQYF. The CDR3 nucleotides read TGTGCCACCAGTACAGTCACAGATACGCAGTATTTT.

This clonotype was seen ten or more times. The CDR3 reads CASSSTPGLLNQPQHF. The CDR3, as DNA: TGTGCCAGCAGCTCTACCCCGGGACTCCTCAATCAGCCCCAGCATTTT. The rearrangement links TRBV7-2 to TRBJ1-5, with D maybe TRBD1 (5 bases). Per the germline V gene, CDR1 is SGHTA and CDR2 is FQGNSA. V dropped 4 bases and J dropped 3 bases, with 16 bases sitting between them. The CDR3 is made up of 16 amino acids. Using reference TRBV7-2 and TRBJ1-5 for the parts outside the CDR3, the full variable domain is GAGVSQSPSNKVTEKGKDVELRCDPISGHTALYWYRQSLGQGLEFLIYFQGNSAPDKSGLPSDRFSAERTGGSVSTLTIQRTQQEDSAVYLCASSSTPGLLNQPQHFGDGTRLSIL.

In this sample, this clonotype turned up many times. The chain is built from TRBV12-3 or TRBV12-4 and TRBJ1-2; 8 bases match TRBD1. The CDR3 is 15 residues long. V lost 3 bases, J lost 4 bases, and 7 bases stayed unmatched. The CDR3: CASSFPRTGSYGYTF. CDR3 coding DNA: TGTGCCAGCAGTTTCCCGCGGACAGGGAGCTATGGCTACACCTTC.

This clonotype was observed a handful of times. V is TRBV15 and J is TRBJ2-7, with 9 nucleotides matching TRBD1. Germline assignment: CDR1 LNHNV and CDR2 YYDKDF (reference sequence). The CDR3 is made up of 15 amino acids. Trimming cost V 4 bases and J 3 bases; bases outside gene matches: 7. CDR3 coding DNA: TGTGCCACCAGCATTAGACAGGGGGGTCACTACGAGCAGTACTTC. Its protein is CATSIRQGGHYEQYF.

This clonotype was observed many times. The chain uses TRBV5-5 and TRBJ1-1, with 10 bases fitting TRBD1. The CDR3 covers 14 residues. The germline CDR1 and CDR2 sequences are SGHKS and YYEKEE (reference sequence). After removal of 4 bases from V and 5 bases from J, the junction contained 5 bases not matched to a gene. Here the CDR3 reads CASSAGQGFTEAFF. The DNA for the CDR3 is TGTGCCAGCAGCGCGGGACAGGGGTTTACTGAAGCTTTCTTT.

This clonotype appeared many times. This sequence joins TRBV7-2 and TRBJ2-5; D uncertain. The CDR3 length is 15 residues. The germline CDR1 and CDR2 sequences are SGHTA and FQGNSA. V lost 0 bases, J lost 3 bases, and 11 bases lay in between. The CDR3: CASSLAVFQKETQYF. The CDR3 DNA is TGTGCCAGCAGCTTAGCTGTGTTTCAGAAAGAGACCCAGTACTTC. Filled out from reference TRBV7-2 and TRBJ2-5, the complete variable domain reads GAGVSQSPSNKVTEKGKDVELRCDPISGHTALYWYRQSLGQGLEFLIYFQGNSAPDKSGLPSDRFSAERTGGSVSTLTIQRTQQEDSAVYLCASSLAVFQKETQYFGPGTRLLVL.

This clonotype was seen at least ten times. The V call is TRBV7-2, the J call TRBJ2-5; TRBD2 is a possible D gene (6 bases). Germline CDR1 is SGHTA and CDR2 is FQGNSA. There are 13 residues in the CDR3. V was clipped by 6 bases and J by 2 bases, with 10 bases between them. CDR3 nucleotide sequence: TGTGCCAGCAGGCACGGGGGTCAAGAGACCCAGTACTTC. Translating gives CASRHGGQETQYF.

This clonotype was counted only a few times. The chain combines TRBV20-1 with TRBJ1-2; 8 nucleotides align to TRBD1. The CDR3 extends over 13 amino acids. Germline-derived CDR1 and CDR2 are DFQATT and SNEGSKA (reference sequence). V lost 5 bases to trimming and J lost 3 bases; unmatched junction nucleotides: 5. The CDR3 here is CSAGETGDYGYTF. In DNA, the CDR3 is TGCAGTGCTGGCGAGACAGGGGACTATGGCTACACCTTC.

This clonotype was seen a handful of times. This chain connects TRBV4-1 to TRBJ2-1; 10 positions match TRBD1. The CDR3 contains 15 residues. With 7 bases clipped from V and 4 bases from J, the junction kept 7 bases outside the gene matches. Germline V gene lookup returns CDR1 MGHRA and CDR2 YSYEKL. The CDR3 protein is CASIGPGQGYNEQFF. CDR3 nucleotide sequence: TGCGCCAGCATCGGCCCGGGACAGGGGTACAATGAGCAGTTCTTC.

The sample holds many counts of this clonotype. The chain combines TRBV7-9 with TRBJ1-2; 9 nucleotides line up with TRBD1. Germline lookup yields CDR1 SEHNR and CDR2 FQNEAQ (reference sequence). The CDR3 has 15 amino acids. Trimming removed 2 bases from V and 10 bases from J; junction bases left unmatched: 11. The CDR3 loop is CASSLRTGVVMDYTF. The CDR3 DNA follows: TGTGCCAGCAGCTTAAGGACAGGGGTCGTTATGGACTACACCTTC. Filled out from reference TRBV7-9 and TRBJ1-2, the complete variable domain reads DTGVSQNPRHKITKRGQNVTFRCDPISEHNRLYWYRQTLGQGPEFLTYFQNEAQLEKSRLLSDRFSAERPKGSFSTLEIQRTEQGDSAMYLCASSLRTGVVMDYTFGSGTRLTVV.

The sample holds many counts of this clonotype. This chain uses TRBV7-8 with TRBJ2-4; the match to TRBD1 covers 7 bases. The CDR3 spans 13 residues. With V trimmed by 6 bases and J by 5 bases, 4 bases remained unmatched. The V gene's germline CDR1 is SGHVS and CDR2 FQNEAQ. CDR3 loop: CASRAGTENIQYF. CDR3 nucleotide sequence: TGTGCCAGCAGGGCCGGGACAGAAAACATTCAGTACTTC.